This T cell receptor beta chain was identified in a study of CD8+ T cells in alopecia areata. Findings and caveats of the study: Clonality was higher in lesional than normal scalp, especially in alopecia totalis/universalis.

Cell sorting was applied to PBMCs, and CD4+ and CD8+ T cells were collected. This clone was detected only a few times. The target antigen is unknown. Germline V lookup: CDR1 SGHDT, CDR2 YYEEEE. V gave up 2 bases and J gave up 8 bases, with 11 bases separating them. There are 13 residues in the CDR3. cDNA prepared by RNA extraction and subsequent reverse transcription served as the template for sequencing. Only in-frame clones appear in the TCRdb table, and some are missing; sequencing was by immunoSEQ multiplex PCR. In the table there are around 98,000 clones, 35% to 50% of which are singletons. Sequencing was done on a sample of CD4+ T cells sorted from blood. V is TRBV5-6 and J is TRBJ1-3; D gene uncertain. This TCR was sampled from a human donor with alopecia areata. CDR3 sequence reads: CASSFVSTDTIYF. CDR3 bases: TGTGCCAGCAGCTTCGTCTCTACGGACACCATATATTTT.